This T cell receptor beta chain appears in the sequencing data of a study of vaccination effects on CD4 cells after COVID-19 (dated 2022 in TCRdb). About the study as a whole: Across the study, the median time from the second dose to post-vaccine sampling was 72 days (range 14 to 241). Altogether, some 10 COVID-19 convalescent patients and a handful of SARS-CoV-2-naive healthy vaccine recipients made up the full study. The study compared SARS-CoV-2 spike-specific CD4+ TCR repertoires before and after mRNA vaccination in COVID-19 convalescent patients and infection-naive vaccine recipients. In the study, cultures from other donors were sequenced using the Oncomine TCR Beta short-read assay on an Illumina iSeq 100.

In the ViraFEST assay, PBMC were stimulated with viral peptide pools, and antigen-specific CD4+ T cell clonotypes were then identified by expansion using TCR sequencing. After more than 9 days of culture, CD4+ T cells were isolated with the EasySep CD4+ T cell isolation kit. Two doses of either the BNT162b2 or the mRNA-1273 mRNA SARS-CoV-2 vaccine were administered to participants. Healthy vaccine recipients had no prior SARS-CoV-2 infection, confirmed by negative nucleocapsid antibodies before and after vaccination. Each well held two million PBMC cultured in IMDM containing roughly 4.9% human AB serum, 9 to 10 IU/ml IL-2 and gentamicin, along with 8 to 10 ug/ml peptides. On days 3 and 7, half of the culture medium was replaced with fresh IL-2-containing medium. Unless noted otherwise, every peptide stimulation condition was cultured in triplicate wells. Using Ficoll-Paque Plus gradient centrifugation, PBMC were separated from whole blood and then either used fresh or cryopreserved at -140C. The spike proteins of SARS-CoV-2 and of the common cold coronaviruses HCoV-NL63, HCoV-OC43 and HCoV-229E were spanned by overlapping peptide pools. The QIAamp micro DNA kit was used to extract genomic DNA from the cultured CD4+ T cells.

Notes on this clone: Its antigen remains undetermined. No much larger clonotype is one base removed from it; base qualities were not supplied.

V gives up 0 bases and J gives up 8 bases, and the segment between their germline ends measures 14 bases. The germline V gene provides CDR1 SGDLS and CDR2 YYNGEE. Counted from cysteine to phenylalanine, this CDR3 has 15 amino acids. Kept here is only the CDR3 DNA, which spans 45 bases and is read in frame from base 1. Library generation was performed with the immunoSEQ multiplex PCR assay. DNA from the cultured, isolated CD4+ T cells was subjected to TCR beta CDR3 sequencing. In the original analysis: Non-productive TCR sequences were removed, reads were trimmed to the CDR3 region, and CDR3s of at least 7 amino acids were retained. The MANAFEST web app was used to pick out antigen-specific clonotypes by comparing their expansion in peptide wells with that in reference cultures. For clones to be considered positive, expansion at FDR<0.05 versus reference and all other wells, an odds ratio above 5, and a frequency above 0.1% in two replicate wells were required. Clonotypes significantly expanded in SARS-CoV-2 spike wells and in at least one common cold coronavirus spike condition were defined as cross-reactive. CDR3 similarity was assessed by Levenshtein distance using the stringdist R package, and unrooted trees were constructed with ape in R 3.6.1. TCRdb mirrors the immuneACCESS table, restricted to in-frame sequences. Some clones are absent from its copies; in checked studies, under half trace to an unresolved V gene, and the reason for the others is unknown. The V and J calls and clone size come from that table; D and trimming were worked out from the DNA. For this sample the table gives some 30,000 clones, of which 65% were detected only once. The biggest ten clones account for nearly 9% of the sample.

Overall results and qualifications from the work: The study was limited by a small number of convalescent patients, and early post-infection timepoints were lacking. In healthy vaccine recipients, vaccine-induced clones were almost all SARS-CoV-2 mono-reactive, with only 1 of 255 being cross-reactive with common cold coronaviruses. Both infection-induced and vaccine-induced clones contracted markedly at late post-vaccination timepoints, which is consistent with waning T cell responses.

The sequence came from a human donor who received a COVID-19 vaccine. The V gene is TRBV9 and the J gene is TRBJ1-4; the D gene assignment is ambiguous. Material: CD4+ T cells from PBMCs cultured with SARS-CoV-2 spike peptides, obtained after COVID-19 vaccination. The cell subset or site label on this specimen signifies: SARS-CoV-2 spike overlapping peptide pool stimulation. The CDR3 amino acid sequence is: CASSVEGEVYEKLFF. The nucleotide sequence reads as follows: TGTGCCAGCAGCGTAGAGGGTGAGGTTTACGAAAAACTGTTTTTT.